Listed below are T cell receptor beta chains from one sample, sequenced in a study of OX40 agonist ivuxolimab in advanced cancers. Here immunoSEQ multiplex PCR was the method, and the copy in TCRdb shows in-frame clones only, minus some. The table records about 77,000 clones, over 75% of them present only once. The specimen comprised CD4+ or CD8+ T cells sorted from blood, sampled in a trial of the OX40 agonist ivuxolimab. The receptors derive from an adult with an advanced solid tumor such as melanoma, head and neck, liver or kidney cancer. Each CDR3 is given with its conserved first and last residue. A D gene is named only where the DNA matches it firmly. A clone size is listed for some rows: how often the clone was seen (once, few, many), or a class if it is expanded.

J gene: TRBJ1-6
clone size: -
D gene: TRBD1
V gene: TRBV29-1
CDR3 protein: CSVGGQGGNSYNSPLHF
CDR3 DNA: TGCAGCGTTGGGGGACAGGGGGGGAACTCCTATAATTCACCCCTCCACTTT

J gene: TRBJ2-7
clone size: -
D gene: TRBD2
V gene: TRBV18
CDR3 protein: CASSPTSGANYEQYF
CDR3 DNA: TGTGCCAGCTCACCAACTAGCGGGGCCAACTACGAGCAGTACTTC

J gene: TRBJ2-1
clone size: once
D gene: -
V gene: TRBV12-5
CDR3 protein: CASGLSTSSYNEQFF
CDR3 DNA: TGTGCTAGTGGTTTATCAACCAGCTCCTACAATGAGCAGTTCTTC

J gene: TRBJ1-1
clone size: -
D gene: -
V gene: TRBV29-1
CDR3 protein: CSVSPGTTNTEAFF
CDR3 DNA: TGCAGCGTTAGCCCCGGGACAACGAACACTGAAGCTTTCTTT

J gene: TRBJ1-3
clone size: -
D gene: -
V gene: TRBV29-1
CDR3 protein: CSAKPGGSGNTIYF
CDR3 DNA: TGCAGCGCAAAACCGGGGGGCTCTGGAAACACCATATATTTT

J gene: TRBJ2-1
clone size: -
D gene: -
V gene: TRBV11-2
CDR3 protein: CASFQGRGRSSSYNEQFF
CDR3 DNA: TGTGCCAGCTTCCAGGGGCGGGGGCGATCAAGCTCCTACAATGAGCAGTTCTTC

J gene: TRBJ2-7
clone size: -
D gene: -
V gene: TRBV15
CDR3 protein: CATSRGMKNYEQYF
CDR3 DNA: TGTGCCACCAGCAGAGGAATGAAAAACTACGAGCAGTACTTC

J gene: TRBJ2-7
clone size: -
D gene: -
V gene: TRBV2
CDR3 protein: CASSVEKGFYEQYF
CDR3 DNA: TGTGCCAGCAGTGTTGAGAAGGGGTTCTACGAGCAGTACTTC

J gene: TRBJ2-1
clone size: -
D gene: -
V gene: TRBV4-1
CDR3 protein: CASSQVMGPVGNEQFF
CDR3 DNA: TGCGCCAGCAGCCAAGTGATGGGACCCGTGGGCAATGAGCAGTTCTTC

J gene: TRBJ1-1
clone size: -
D gene: -
V gene: TRBV6-5
CDR3 protein: CASSLLGVDTEAFF
CDR3 DNA: TGTGCCAGCAGTCTCTTGGGGGTAGACACTGAAGCTTTCTTT

J gene: TRBJ2-5
clone size: -
D gene: -
V gene: TRBV5-6
CDR3 protein: CASSLTGIGETQYF
CDR3 DNA: TGTGCCAGCAGCTTGACAGGGATAGGAGAGACCCAGTACTTC

J gene: TRBJ2-7
clone size: once
D gene: TRBD2
V gene: TRBV7-2
CDR3 protein: CASRRETYEQYF
CDR3 DNA: TGTGCCAGCAGGCGGGAGACGTACGAGCAGTACTTC

J gene: TRBJ2-3
clone size: -
D gene: -
V gene: TRBV6-5
CDR3 protein: CASSVSSSTDTQYF
CDR3 DNA: TGTGCCAGCAGTGTCTCGAGTAGCACAGATACGCAGTATTTT

J gene: TRBJ2-2
clone size: -
D gene: -
V gene: TRBV7-6
CDR3 protein: CASSPRIGVRDGELFF
CDR3 DNA: TGTGCCAGCAGCCCGCGTATAGGGGTGAGGGACGGGGAGCTGTTTTTT

J gene: TRBJ2-3
clone size: few
D gene: TRBD2
V gene: TRBV25-1
CDR3 protein: CASSELAGETDTQYF
CDR3 DNA: TGTGCCAGCAGTGAACTAGCGGGAGAGACAGATACGCAGTATTTT

J gene: TRBJ2-3
clone size: -
D gene: TRBD2
V gene: TRBV5-1
CDR3 protein: CASSGGLAGSTDTQYF
CDR3 DNA: TGCGCCAGCAGCGGGGGACTAGCGGGAAGCACAGATACGCAGTATTTT

J gene: TRBJ2-7
clone size: -
D gene: -
V gene: TRBV6-6
CDR3 protein: CASSSKDEQYF
CDR3 DNA: TGTGCCAGCAGTTCGAAAGACGAGCAGTACTTC

J gene: TRBJ2-7
clone size: -
D gene: TRBD1
V gene: TRBV5-5
CDR3 protein: CASSSPPGQGPSYEQYF
CDR3 DNA: TGTGCCAGCAGTTCTCCACCGGGACAGGGGCCGTCCTACGAGCAGTACTTC

J gene: TRBJ2-5
clone size: -
D gene: TRBD1
V gene: TRBV7-6
CDR3 protein: CASSLEAGGWETQYF
CDR3 DNA: TGTGCCAGCAGCTTAGAAGCAGGGGGTTGGGAGACCCAGTACTTC

J gene: TRBJ1-2
clone size: -
D gene: -
V gene: TRBV6-1
CDR3 protein: CASSRGTVHYGYTF
CDR3 DNA: TGTGCCAGCAGTCGGGGGACGGTACACTATGGCTACACCTTC

J gene: TRBJ1-2
clone size: -
D gene: -
V gene: TRBV11-2
CDR3 protein: CASSLESINYGYTF
CDR3 DNA: TGTGCCAGCAGCTTAGAATCTATTAACTATGGCTACACCTTC

J gene: TRBJ1-1
clone size: -
D gene: -
V gene: TRBV6-5
CDR3 protein: CASSYKYRETEAFF
CDR3 DNA: TGTGCCAGCAGTTACAAATACAGGGAAACTGAAGCTTTCTTT

J gene: TRBJ2-3
clone size: -
D gene: -
V gene: TRBV9
CDR3 protein: CASSVVWVDTDTQYF
CDR3 DNA: TGTGCCAGCAGCGTAGTTTGGGTGGACACAGATACGCAGTATTTT

J gene: TRBJ1-6
clone size: -
D gene: -
V gene: TRBV7-9
CDR3 protein: CASSGSNSPLHF
CDR3 DNA: TGTGCCAGCAGCGGGAGCAATTCACCCCTCCACTTT

J gene: TRBJ2-7
clone size: once
D gene: TRBD1
V gene: TRBV6-5
CDR3 protein: CASSYPGQPTPYEQYF
CDR3 DNA: TGTGCCAGCAGTTACCCGGGACAGCCGACCCCCTACGAGCAGTACTTC

J gene: TRBJ1-1
clone size: -
D gene: -
V gene: TRBV6-6
CDR3 protein: CASILNGIRWTEAFF
CDR3 DNA: TGTGCCAGCATTTTAAACGGGATCCGGTGGACTGAAGCTTTCTTT

J gene: TRBJ1-2
clone size: -
D gene: -
V gene: TRBV14
CDR3 protein: CASSQEVPGRSRGYTF
CDR3 DNA: TGTGCCAGCAGCCAAGAGGTCCCGGGACGCTCTCGGGGCTACACCTTC

J gene: TRBJ2-2
clone size: once
D gene: -
V gene: TRBV10-2
CDR3 protein: CASNGAELIANTGELFF
CDR3 DNA: TGCGCCAGCAATGGGGCAGAGCTGATAGCGAACACCGGGGAGCTGTTTTTT

J gene: TRBJ2-7
clone size: -
D gene: -
V gene: TRBV11-2
CDR3 protein: CASSSYYEQYF
CDR3 DNA: TGTGCCAGCAGCTCGTACTACGAGCAGTACTTC

J gene: TRBJ2-2
clone size: once
D gene: -
V gene: TRBV11-3
CDR3 protein: CASSSYTGELFF
CDR3 DNA: TGTGCCAGCAGCTCTTACACCGGGGAGCTGTTTTTT

J gene: TRBJ1-6
clone size: -
D gene: -
V gene: TRBV10-3
CDR3 protein: CAISVGAKESPLHF
CDR3 DNA: TGTGCCATCAGTGTAGGGGCCAAGGAGTCACCCCTCCACTTT

J gene: TRBJ1-4
clone size: -
D gene: -
V gene: TRBV6-5
CDR3 protein: CASSYSIQGEEKLFF
CDR3 DNA: TGTGCCAGCAGTTACTCGATCCAGGGTGAGGAAAAACTGTTTTTT

J gene: TRBJ2-3
clone size: -
D gene: -
V gene: TRBV18
CDR3 protein: CASSPRGGPRTDTQYF
CDR3 DNA: TGTGCCAGCTCACCACGCGGAGGCCCGAGGACAGATACGCAGTATTTT

J gene: TRBJ1-2
clone size: -
D gene: -
V gene: TRBV21-1
CDR3 protein: CASSKALPRRVNGYTF
CDR3 DNA: TGTGCCAGCAGCAAAGCCCTTCCCCGGAGGGTTAATGGCTACACCTTC

J gene: TRBJ2-3
clone size: -
D gene: -
V gene: TRBV27
CDR3 protein: CASSSTFGAFTDTQYF
CDR3 DNA: TGTGCCAGCAGTTCCACGTTTGGGGCGTTCACAGATACGCAGTATTTT

J gene: TRBJ1-1
clone size: once
D gene: -
V gene: TRBV6-1
CDR3 protein: CASSEATVTNTEAFF
CDR3 DNA: TGTGCCAGCAGTGAAGCGACAGTGACGAACACTGAAGCTTTCTTT

J gene: TRBJ1-2
clone size: -
D gene: -
V gene: TRBV15
CDR3 protein: CATSRDSSGTSGRYTF
CDR3 DNA: TGTGCCACCAGCAGAGATTCTTCAGGGACGTCTGGGCGCTACACCTTC

J gene: TRBJ2-2
clone size: -
D gene: -
V gene: TRBV11-1
CDR3 protein: CASSHAQGSGGELFF
CDR3 DNA: TGTGCCAGCAGCCACGCCCAGGGGTCGGGCGGGGAGCTGTTTTTT

J gene: TRBJ1-2
clone size: -
D gene: -
V gene: TRBV6-6
CDR3 protein: CASSYQGRSANYGYTF
CDR3 DNA: TGTGCCAGCAGTTACCAGGGGAGGTCAGCTAACTATGGCTACACCTTC

J gene: TRBJ2-7
clone size: -
D gene: -
V gene: TRBV6-1
CDR3 protein: CASSWSSFEQYF
CDR3 DNA: TGTGCCAGCAGTTGGTCTAGCTTCGAGCAGTACTTC

J gene: TRBJ2-7
clone size: -
D gene: -
V gene: TRBV18
CDR3 protein: CASSPSRYYEQYF
CDR3 DNA: TGTGCCAGCTCACCAAGTAGATACTACGAGCAGTACTTC

J gene: TRBJ2-3
clone size: few
D gene: TRBD1
V gene: TRBV10-3
CDR3 protein: CAIRDSGLGGPDTQYF
CDR3 DNA: TGTGCCATCAGAGACTCCGGGCTAGGGGGCCCAGATACGCAGTATTTT

J gene: TRBJ2-7
clone size: -
D gene: -
V gene: TRBV10-3
CDR3 protein: CAISNTGQINSEQYF
CDR3 DNA: TGTGCCATCAGTAATACCGGGCAGATAAATTCCGAGCAGTACTTC

J gene: TRBJ1-2
clone size: -
D gene: -
V gene: TRBV15
CDR3 protein: CATSLDGQSRSGYTF
CDR3 DNA: TGTGCCACCAGCCTCGACGGACAGTCGCGCTCTGGCTACACCTTC

J gene: TRBJ1-2
clone size: -
D gene: -
V gene: TRBV6-1
CDR3 protein: CASSEWVRNPRGYTF
CDR3 DNA: TGTGCCAGCAGTGAATGGGTCCGGAACCCTAGAGGCTACACCTTC

J gene: TRBJ2-1
clone size: -
D gene: -
V gene: TRBV5-1
CDR3 protein: CASSFLGRPEEQFF
CDR3 DNA: TGCGCCAGCAGCTTTTTGGGGCGACCGGAAGAGCAGTTCTTC

J gene: TRBJ2-3
clone size: -
D gene: TRBD2
V gene: TRBV7-2
CDR3 protein: CASSPRLAGKADTQYF
CDR3 DNA: TGTGCCAGCAGCCCTAGACTAGCGGGGAAGGCAGATACGCAGTATTTT

J gene: TRBJ1-1
clone size: -
D gene: TRBD1
V gene: TRBV29-1
CDR3 protein: CSVERGQNTEAFF
CDR3 DNA: TGCAGCGTTGAGAGGGGGCAGAACACTGAAGCTTTCTTT

J gene: TRBJ2-7
clone size: -
D gene: TRBD2
V gene: TRBV9
CDR3 protein: CASSVGGSSYEQYF
CDR3 DNA: TGTGCCAGCAGCGTAGGCGGGAGCTCCTACGAGCAGTACTTC

J gene: TRBJ1-4
clone size: -
D gene: TRBD1
V gene: TRBV11-1
CDR3 protein: CASSSPTGRATNEKLFF
CDR3 DNA: TGTGCCAGCAGCTCACCGACAGGGAGGGCGACTAATGAAAAACTGTTTTTT

J gene: TRBJ1-2
clone size: -
D gene: -
V gene: TRBV6-5
CDR3 protein: CASSYEPNYGYTF
CDR3 DNA: TGTGCCAGCAGTTACGAGCCGAACTATGGCTACACCTTC

J gene: TRBJ1-5
clone size: -
D gene: TRBD1
V gene: TRBV18
CDR3 protein: CASSRTGGPQPQHF
CDR3 DNA: TGTGCCAGCTCACGGACAGGGGGCCCTCAGCCCCAGCATTTT